This TCR beta chain was captured by sequencing in a study of identical twins (dated by TCRdb to about 2016). Background for the entire study: To test whether fetal clonotypes persist, the study used deep sequencing on TCR alpha and beta repertoires from monozygotic twins, unrelated adults of various ages, and cord blood. Replicate twin experiments were performed at different times using different library preparation protocols to rule out contamination.

Only healthy Caucasian donors were included. Three pairs of female monozygotic twins, all aged 18 to 29 years, were included in the twin cohort. The RNA used for TCR libraries was isolated from peripheral blood mononuclear cells. From cysteine to valine, the CDR3 is 15 amino acids long. The entry retains the CDR3 DNA only, 45 bases that are in frame from base 1. As encoded in the germline V gene, CDR1 is MDHEN while CDR2 is SYDVKM. V lost 7 bases and J lost 1 base, and the count of bases not matched to a germline gene is 10. The library relied on 5' RACE. The reads were generated on an Illumina HiSeq 2000. Template switching introduced a universal primer binding site; the final cDNA contained a unique molecular identifier, enabling accurate counting of TCR cDNA molecules. Specific primers in the conserved constant-segment region were used to synthesize first-strand cDNA for the TCR alpha and beta chains. To control for contamination, every cDNA library was double barcoded, receiving both a SMART-Mk sample barcode and Illumina barcodes. TruSeq adapter sequences and Illumina sample barcodes were added in two successive PCR steps. Sequencing of the TCR alpha and beta cDNA libraries was done on the Illumina HiSeq platform using custom primers. The authors processed their data as follows. MiGEC was used to process raw reads and extract unique molecular identifiers, and MiXCR was used to find CDR3 positions. For each individual, recombination models were inferred using an EM algorithm with the repgenHMM and IGoR tools. Shared clonotype analysis was performed with the tcR package in R, normalizing sharing by the product of cloneset sizes. Out-of-frame nonproductive sequences were analyzed to study raw recombination free of thymic and clonal selection effects. TCRdb itself trimmed the public reads at Q25 with fastp, ran MiXCR and retained productive beta chains. Records with the same CDR3 protein are collapsed into one entry carrying the most frequent genes and DNA. TCRdb's processing, not the authors' own work, is the source of the V and J calls. The sample table lists about 890,000 distinct CDR3 sequences, over 9% of them with a count of one. Together, the top ten hold around 1.6% of the sample.

The paper's findings and limits, for the study overall: Fewer insertions were carried by abundant cord blood beta clonotypes; a weaker similar trend was observed in young adult naive repertoires, while no such trend was observed in memory repertoires. Compared with coincidental sharing between unrelated individuals, out-of-frame TCR alpha sequences shared between twins had an excess of sequences with low generation probability. Invariant T cells such as MAIT and iNKT could partly confound zero-insertion analyses, though diverse VJ usage argued against this for most clonotypes. In monozygotic twins, recombination models systematically underestimated out-of-frame TCR alpha sharing, but the models matched the sharing seen between unrelated individuals. The excess sharing between twins in beta out-of-frame sequences was weaker because fewer shared sequences reduced the signal-to-noise ratio. Conclusions relied on cross-sectional statistical analysis, since the same donors could not be followed over many years.

This clonotype was counted between two and nine times. Its binding antigen is unknown. No much larger clone exists at a distance of one base, and base qualities are not known. These data also formed part of another study, on yellow fever vaccine responses in identical twins. The second study's paper adds: According to the authors, the vaccine-induced T cell response in identical twins seemed to be partly convergent and partly specific to each individual. The study precisely tracked vaccine-responding T cell clones in identical twins.

Sequencing input: PBMCs. The chain was built from TRBV28 and TRBJ2-7; TRBD1 matches 7 bases in the middle. The TCR was taken from a woman under 30 in good health. The CDR3 loop reads CASTRTSGQSYEQYV. Read as DNA, the sequence is TGTGCCAGCACTAGGACTTCGGGACAGTCCTACGAGCAGTACGTC.